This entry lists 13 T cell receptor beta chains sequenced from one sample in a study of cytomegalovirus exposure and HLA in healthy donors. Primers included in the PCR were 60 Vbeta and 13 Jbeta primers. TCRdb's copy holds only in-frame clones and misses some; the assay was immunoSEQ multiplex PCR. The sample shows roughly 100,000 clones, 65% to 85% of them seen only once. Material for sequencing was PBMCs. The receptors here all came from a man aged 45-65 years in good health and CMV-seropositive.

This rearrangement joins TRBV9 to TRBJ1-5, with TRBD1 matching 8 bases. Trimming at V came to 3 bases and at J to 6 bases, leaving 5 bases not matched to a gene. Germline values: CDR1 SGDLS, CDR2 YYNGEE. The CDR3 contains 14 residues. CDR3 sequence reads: CASSEQGGGQPQHF. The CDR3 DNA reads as TGTGCCAGCAGCGAACAGGGGGGCGGTCAGCCCCAGCATTTT.

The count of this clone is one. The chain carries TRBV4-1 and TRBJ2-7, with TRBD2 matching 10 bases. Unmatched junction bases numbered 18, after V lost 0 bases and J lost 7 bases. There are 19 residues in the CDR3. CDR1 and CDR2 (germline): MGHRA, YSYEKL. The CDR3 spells CASSQDLGGASGRWWEQYF. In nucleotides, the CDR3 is TGCGCCAGCAGCCAAGATTTGGGAGGGGCTAGCGGGAGATGGTGGGAGCAGTACTTC.

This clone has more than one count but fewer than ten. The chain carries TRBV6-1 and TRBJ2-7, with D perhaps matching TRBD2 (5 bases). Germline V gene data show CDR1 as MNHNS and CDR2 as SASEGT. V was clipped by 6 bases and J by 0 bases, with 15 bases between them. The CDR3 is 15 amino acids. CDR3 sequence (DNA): TGTGCCAGCAGCGAGGTGCCAGCGGACTCCTACGAGCAGTACTTC. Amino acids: CASSEVPADSYEQYF.

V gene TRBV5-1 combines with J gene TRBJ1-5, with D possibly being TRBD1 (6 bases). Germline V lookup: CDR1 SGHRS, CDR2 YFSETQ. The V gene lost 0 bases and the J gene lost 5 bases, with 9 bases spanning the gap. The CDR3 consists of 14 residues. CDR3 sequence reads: CASSLGQEDQPQHF. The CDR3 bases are TGCGCCAGCAGCTTGGGACAGGAAGATCAGCCCCAGCATTTT. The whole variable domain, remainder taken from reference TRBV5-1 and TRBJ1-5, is KAGVTQTPRYLIKTRGQQVTLSCSPISGHRSVSWYQQTPGQGLQFLFEYFSETQRNKGNFPGRFSGRQFSNSRSEMNVSTLELGDSALYLCASSLGQEDQPQHFGDGTRLSIL.

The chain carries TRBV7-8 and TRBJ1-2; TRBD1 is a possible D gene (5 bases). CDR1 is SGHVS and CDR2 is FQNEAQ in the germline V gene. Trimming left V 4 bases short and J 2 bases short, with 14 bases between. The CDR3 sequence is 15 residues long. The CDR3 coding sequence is TGTGCCAGCAGCTCCAGGGTAGGCAGCAACTATGGCTACACCTTC. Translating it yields CASSSRVGSNYGYTF.

The CDR3 protein is CASSFPGTGELFF. The CDR3 DNA follows: TGTGCCAGCAGCTTTCCGGGCACCGGGGAGCTGTTTTTT. The rearrangement joins TRBV7-9 to TRBJ2-2; no clear D gene. Germline CDR1 SEHNR, CDR2 FQNEAQ (reference sequence). The CDR3 has 13 amino acids. Trimming pared 3 bases from V and 4 bases from J, leaving 6 bases between.

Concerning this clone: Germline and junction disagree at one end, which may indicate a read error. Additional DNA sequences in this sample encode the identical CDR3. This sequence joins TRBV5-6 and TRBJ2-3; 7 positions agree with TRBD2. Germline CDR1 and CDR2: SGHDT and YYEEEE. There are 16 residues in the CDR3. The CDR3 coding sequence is TGTGCTAGCAGCTTGCGGGGGACCGGACGCACAGATACGCAGTATTTT. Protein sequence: CASSLRGTGRTDTQYF.

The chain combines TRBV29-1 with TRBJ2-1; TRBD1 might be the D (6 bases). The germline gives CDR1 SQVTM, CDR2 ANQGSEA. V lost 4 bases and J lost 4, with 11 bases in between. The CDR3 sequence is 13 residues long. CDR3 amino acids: CSVVRGGYNEQFF. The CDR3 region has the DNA TGCAGCGTTGTCAGAGGGGGTTACAATGAGCAGTTCTTC.

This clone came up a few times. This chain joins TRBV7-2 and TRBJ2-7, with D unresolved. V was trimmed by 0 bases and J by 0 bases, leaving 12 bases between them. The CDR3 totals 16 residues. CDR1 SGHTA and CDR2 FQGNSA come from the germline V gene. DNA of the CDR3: TGTGCCAGCAGCTTAGCCGCTCTTCCCAGCTCCTACGAGCAGTACTTC. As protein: CASSLAALPSSYEQYF.

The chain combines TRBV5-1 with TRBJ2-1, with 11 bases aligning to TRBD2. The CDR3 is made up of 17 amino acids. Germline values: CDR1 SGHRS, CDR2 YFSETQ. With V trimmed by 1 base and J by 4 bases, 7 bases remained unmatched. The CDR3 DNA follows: TGCGCCAGCAGCTTGATTGCCGGGACTAGCGGTTACAATGAGCAGTTCTTC. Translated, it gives CASSLIAGTSGYNEQFF.

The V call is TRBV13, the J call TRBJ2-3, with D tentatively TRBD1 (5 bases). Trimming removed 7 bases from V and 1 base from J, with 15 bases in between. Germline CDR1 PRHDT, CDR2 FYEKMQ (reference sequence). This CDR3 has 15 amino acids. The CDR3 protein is CASNLLTGGTDTQYF. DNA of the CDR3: TGTGCCAGCAACCTCCTAACAGGTGGCACAGATACGCAGTATTTT.

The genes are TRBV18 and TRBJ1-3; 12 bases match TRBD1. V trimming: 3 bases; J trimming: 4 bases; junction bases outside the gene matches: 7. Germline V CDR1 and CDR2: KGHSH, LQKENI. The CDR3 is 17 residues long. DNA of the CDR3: TGTGCCAGCTCACCGCCCGGGACAGGGGGCCCGGGAAACACCATATATTTT. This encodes CASSPPGTGGPGNTIYF.

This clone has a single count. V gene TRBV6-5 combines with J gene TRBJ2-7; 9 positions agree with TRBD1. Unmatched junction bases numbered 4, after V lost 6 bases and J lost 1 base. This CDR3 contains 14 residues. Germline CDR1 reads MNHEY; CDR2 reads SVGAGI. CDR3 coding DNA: TGTGCCAGCAGACGGACAGGGGATTCCTACGAGCAGTACTTC. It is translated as CASRRTGDSYEQYF.